This entry lists 17 T cell receptor beta chains sequenced from one sample in a study of PD-1 blockade in classical Hodgkin lymphoma. Time point defined: cycle 4 day 1 (C4D1), after 5 to 7 weeks of nivolumab. With no exception, relapse followed autologous stem cell transplantation in all patients, and brentuximab vedotin exposure varied. Only in-frame clones appear in the TCRdb table, and some are missing; sequencing was by immunoSEQ multiplex PCR. The sample records about 64,000 clones, around 90% being singletons. The starting material was peripheral blood mononuclear cells (PBMCs), obtained before the fourth cycle of nivolumab. The receptors stem from a human donor with classical Hodgkin lymphoma.

This rearrangement joins TRBV6-4 to TRBJ1-1, with 7 bases that match TRBD1. This CDR3 comprises 14 residues. The J segment lost 3 bases and the V segment lost 7 bases, leaving 8 bases of the junction unmatched. Germline V CDR1 and CDR2: MRHNA, SNTAGT. The CDR3 protein is CASKPTGSYTEAFF. The CDR3 DNA is TGTGCCAGCAAACCGACAGGGTCCTACACTGAAGCTTTCTTT.

This rearrangement joins TRBV10-3 to TRBJ1-6; a possible D gene is TRBD1 (6 bases). The CDR3 runs 16 residues. CDR1 is ENHRY, CDR2 SYGVKD, per germline. V was shortened by 0 bases and J by 9 bases, with 15 bases between the two germline ends. The CDR3 bases are TGTGCCATCAGTGAGTCGATTCAGGGGCAGGGTTCACCCCTCCACTTT. This sequence encodes CAISESIQGQGSPLHF.

This clone was counted a single time. This chain joins TRBV27 and TRBJ2-3; tentatively, D is TRBD1 or TRBD2 (6 bases each). The CDR3 extends over 15 amino acids. The V end lost 6 bases, the J end lost 6 bases, and 19 bases lay between the germline ends. The germline gives CDR1 MNHEY, CDR2 SMNVEV (reference sequence). This CDR3 reads CASSLPGAPRDTQYF. The CDR3 coding sequence is TGTGCCAGCAGCTTACCGGGGGCCCCCAGGGATACGCAGTATTTT.

The J gene is TRBJ2-3, the V gene TRBV7-8; D may be TRBD1 or TRBD2 (5 bases each). The CDR3 is 14 amino acids. CDR1 is SGHVS, CDR2 FQNEAQ, per germline. V was pared by 5 bases and J by 0 bases, with 9 bases between. Written as DNA, the CDR3 is TGTGCCAGCAGCCCGGGGCCGAGCACAGATACGCAGTATTTT. Translated: CASSPGPSTDTQYF. Full variable domain (outside the CDR3, taken from reference TRBV7-8 and TRBJ2-3): GAGVSQSPRYKVAKRGQDVALRCDPISGHVSLFWYQQALGQGPEFLTYFQNEAQLDKSGLPSDRFFAERPEGSVSTLKIQRTQQEDSAVYLCASSPGPSTDTQYFGPGTRLTVL.

This chain uses TRBV5-4 with TRBJ2-7; a possible D gene is TRBD1 (6 bases). The CDR3 is 14 residues long. Trimming took 2 bases from V and 1 from J, leaving 10 bases between them. The germline V gene encodes CDR1 SGHNT and CDR2 YYREEE (reference sequence). CDR3 bases: TGTGCCAGCAGCTTCGGTGGGACATCCTACGAGCAGTACTTC. It yields the protein CASSFGGTSYEQYF.

This chain connects TRBV5-5 to TRBJ2-2, with 11 bases that match TRBD2. V shed 3 bases, J shed 7 bases, and the junction held 5 bases outside the gene matches. Germline CDR1 and CDR2: SGHKS and YYEKEE (reference sequence). This CDR3 is 15 amino acids long. The CDR3 is CASSWTGTSGGELFF. The CDR3 DNA follows: TGTGCCAGCAGCTGGACCGGGACTAGCGGCGGGGAGCTGTTTTTT. Together with reference TRBV5-5 and TRBJ2-2, the CDR3 gives the full variable domain: DAGVTQSPTHLIKTRGQQVTLRCSPISGHKSVSWYQQVLGQGPQFIFQYYEKEERGRGNFPDRFSARQFPNYSSELNVNALLLGDSALYLCASSWTGTSGGELFFGEGSRLTVL.

This chain links TRBV19 with TRBJ2-2; D call uncertain. The CDR3 has 13 amino acids. Germline V lookup: CDR1 LNHDA, CDR2 SQIVND (reference sequence). V lost 3 bases to trimming and J lost 4 bases, with 6 bases between them. The DNA for the CDR3 is TGTGCCAGTAGTATCCCTCTCACCGGGGAGCTGTTTTTT. Encoded protein: CASSIPLTGELFF.

This clone showed up just once. The sample holds other DNA sequences that translate to the same CDR3. This chain links TRBV19 with TRBJ1-5; perhaps TRBD1 as D (6 bases). V lost 3 bases to trimming and J lost 7 bases, with 7 bases between them. The CDR3 totals 12 residues. Germline V gene lookup returns CDR1 LNHDA and CDR2 SQIVND (reference sequence). The CDR3 DNA is TGTGCCAGTAGTATTGGGGGCCAGCCCCAGCATTTT. Translated, it gives CASSIGGQPQHF.

CDR3 sequence (DNA): TGTGCCAGCAGAACTCTAGCGGGGCTTACCGGGGAGCTGTTTTTT. Translated, it gives CASRTLAGLTGELFF. V gene TRBV27 combines with J gene TRBJ2-2, with 9 bases aligning to TRBD2. The V gene's germline CDR1 is MNHEY and CDR2 SMNVEV (reference sequence). The CDR3 is 15 residues long. V was clipped by 6 bases and J by 5 bases; unmatched bases: 7.

This sequence joins TRBV5-1 and TRBJ2-5; TRBD2 aligns across 12 bases. Germline assignment: CDR1 SGHRS and CDR2 YFSETQ. V was clipped by 0 bases and J by 5 bases; unmatched bases: 5. This CDR3 is 16 amino acids long. The DNA of the CDR3 is TGCGCCAGCAGCTTGGGAGCTAGCGGGAGGGATGAGACCCAGTACTTC. This codes for CASSLGASGRDETQYF.

This rearrangement joins TRBV6-5 to TRBJ1-1; TRBD1 might be the D (6 bases). CDR1 is MNHEY and CDR2 is SVGAGI in the germline V gene. This CDR3 region has 15 residues. The V end lost 6 bases, the J end lost 1 base, and 15 bases lay between the germline ends. In nucleotides, the CDR3 is TGTGCCAGCAGACAAACAGGGAGGACGAACACTGAAGCTTTCTTT. Protein sequence: CASRQTGRTNTEAFF.

The CDR3 DNA reads TGTGCCAGCAGCTCGCCACAGGGTCGCGAGCAGTACTTC. It specifies CASSSPQGREQYF. The chain employs TRBV7-9 and TRBJ2-7; a weak D match, TRBD1 (6 bases). CDR1 is SEHNR and CDR2 is FQNEAQ in the germline V gene (reference sequence). There are 13 residues in the CDR3. V lost 4 bases and J 6 bases, leaving 13 bases between the germline ends.

The CDR3 DNA is TGTGCCAGCAGTTTACCCCCCACTAGCGGGGATCCCTACGAGCAGTACTTC. The encoded protein is CASSLPPTSGDPYEQYF. The chain couples TRBV28 to TRBJ2-7, with 10 nucleotides matching TRBD2. CDR3 length equals 17 residues. Trimming cost V 2 bases and J 2 bases; bases outside gene matches: 9. The germline CDR1 and CDR2 sequences are MDHEN and SYDVKM. The complete variable domain, with remaining parts taken from reference TRBV28 and TRBJ2-7, reads DVKVTQSSRYLVKRTGEKVFLECVQDMDHENMFWYRQDPGLGLRLIYFSYDVKMKEKGDIPEGYSVSREKKERFSLILESASTNQTSMYLCASSLPPTSGDPYEQYFGPGTRLTVT.

The chain carries TRBV4-2 and TRBJ1-3; 10 bases map to TRBD1. The V and J ends lost 1 base and 7 bases, in that order; junction bases with no gene match: 13. The CDR3 loop spans 18 amino acids. Germline-derived CDR1 and CDR2 are LGHNA and YNFKEQ. The CDR3 loop is CASSQGISGQGFTNTIYF. In DNA, the CDR3 is TGTGCCAGCAGCCAAGGGATCTCGGGACAGGGGTTCACGAACACCATATATTTT.

The rearrangement uses TRBV27 and TRBJ2-5, with D hard to call. CDR3 length: 14 residues. V was clipped by 1 base and J by 7 bases, with 13 bases between them. CDR1 and CDR2 from the germline V gene are MNHEY and SMNVEV (reference sequence). Written as DNA, the CDR3 is TGTGCCAGCAGTTTATTCCCTGACCTAGGGACCCAGTACTTC. Translation gives CASSLFPDLGTQYF.

V and J are TRBV28 and TRBJ1-4; D possibly corresponds to TRBD1 (5 bases). With 6 bases removed from V and 6 bases from J, the gap between germline ends came to 20 bases. The CDR3 is 16 amino acids. Germline V gene sequence: CDR1 MDHEN, CDR2 SYDVKM. This CDR3 reads CASSTSSGGNYEKLFF. CDR3 DNA sequence: TGTGCCAGCAGCACCAGCTCGGGGGGAAATTATGAAAAACTGTTTTTT. Supplemented by reference TRBV28 and TRBJ1-4, the full variable domain reads DVKVTQSSRYLVKRTGEKVFLECVQDMDHENMFWYRQDPGLGLRLIYFSYDVKMKEKGDIPEGYSVSREKKERFSLILESASTNQTSMYLCASSTSSGGNYEKLFFGSGTQLSVL.

This chain joins TRBV4-2 and TRBJ2-3; D remains unclear. This CDR3 has 12 amino acids. V lost 4 bases and J lost 4, with 6 bases in between. Germline values: CDR1 LGHNA, CDR2 YNFKEQ. The CDR3 here is CASSPNSDTQYF. The CDR3 nucleotides read TGTGCCAGCAGCCCAAACTCAGATACGCAGTATTTT.